This entry lists 10 T cell receptor beta chains sequenced from one sample in a study of type 1 and type 2 diabetes patients. PCR was run on genomic DNA. A primer set of 30 forward and 13 reverse primers amplified the CDR3. MiXCR, applied by TCRdb to the multiplex PCR reads, yields one record per CDR3 protein. Of a few hundred thousand distinct CDR3 sequences in the sample, around 50% were seen once. Specimen: peripheral blood mononuclear cells (PBMCs). The receptors derive from a man aged 18-30 years with type 2 diabetes.

To note about this clonotype: This sequence may be a read error, since a much larger clone differs from it by one base. The chain couples TRBV2 to TRBJ1-4; 10 positions agree with TRBD1. With V trimmed by 6 bases and J by 7 bases, 8 bases remained unmatched. Germline lookup yields CDR1 SNHLY and CDR2 FYNNEI. This CDR3 contains 15 residues. For the CDR3, the DNA is TGTGCCAGCAGGACAGGGGGCGGTTGGAGTGAAAAACTGTTTTTT. Protein: CASRTGGGWSEKLFF.

A few counts support this clonotype. V is TRBV14 and J is TRBJ2-2; D possibly uses TRBD1 or TRBD2 (5 bases each). Germline V CDR1 and CDR2: SGHDN, FVKESK. The CDR3 is made up of 16 amino acids. V lost 4 bases and J 3 bases, leaving 15 bases between the germline ends. The CDR3 sequence: CASSPQEQGHTGELFF. CDR3 in DNA: TGTGCCAGCAGCCCTCAGGAGCAGGGACACACCGGGGAGCTGTTTTTT.

This chain joins TRBV30 and TRBJ2-1; possibly TRBD2 for D (6 bases). CDR1 and CDR2 from the germline V gene are GTSNPN and SVGIG (reference sequence). The CDR3 length is 15 residues. V dropped 8 bases and J dropped 1 base, with 18 bases sitting between them. The CDR3 DNA is TGTGCCATCAGTGCGGGGCAGAATTCCTACAATGAGCAGTTCTTC. Amino acid sequence: CAISAGQNSYNEQFF.

The chain has TRBV7-3 and TRBJ2-7, with 7 bases aligning to TRBD1. With 6 bases clipped from V and 2 bases from J, the junction kept 7 bases outside the gene matches. This CDR3 region has 14 residues. From germline, CDR1 is SGHTA and CDR2 FQGTGA. The CDR3 nucleotides read TGTGCCAGCAGGGCCGGGACAGCCCCCTACGAGCAGTACTTC. The encoded protein is CASRAGTAPYEQYF.

This clonotype turned up a few times. This chain links TRBV9 with TRBJ1-5, with 9 bases identical to TRBD1. Per the germline V gene, CDR1 is SGDLS and CDR2 is YYNGEE. The V gene end was trimmed by 5 bases and the J gene end by 2 bases; junction bases not matched to a gene: 20. The CDR3 has 20 residues. In DNA, the CDR3 is TGTGCCAGCAGAATCAACCGGGACAGGGACCTTCGGTTGGGCAATCAGCCCCAGCATTTT. Translated: CASRINRDRDLRLGNQPQHF.

The V and J genes are TRBV7-9 and TRBJ1-1; 9 nucleotides agree with TRBD1. The germline CDR1 and CDR2 sequences are SEHNR and FQNEAQ (reference sequence). After removal of 7 bases from V and 3 bases from J, the junction contained 6 bases not matched to a gene. This CDR3 contains 14 residues. CDR3 sequence reads: CASMVQGAYTEAFF. DNA of the CDR3: TGTGCCAGCATGGTACAGGGGGCGTACACTGAAGCTTTCTTT.

V is TRBV19 and J is TRBJ1-3; no reliable D call. Looked up from germline, CDR1 is LNHDA and CDR2 is SQIVND (reference sequence). The CDR3 length is 12 residues. Trimming left V 8 bases short and J 4 bases short, with 9 bases between. DNA of the CDR3: TGTGCCAGTGGGTTCTCCGGAAACACCATATATTTT. Protein: CASGFSGNTIYF.

This clonotype was seen repeatedly, ten times or more. The chain recombines TRBV2 with TRBJ2-7; 7 bases align to TRBD1. Germline loops: CDR1 SNHLY, CDR2 FYNNEI. The CDR3 consists of 14 residues. Trimming cost V 10 bases and J 1 base; bases outside gene matches: 10. CDR3 sequence reads: CATQEYRGSYEQYF. In DNA form, the CDR3 reads TGTGCCACTCAAGAGTACAGGGGATCCTACGAGCAGTACTTC.

This clonotype was counted only a few times. The V call is TRBV7-3, the J call TRBJ2-3, with 13 bases matching TRBD2. The CDR3 spans 16 residues. Germline values: CDR1 SGHTA, CDR2 FQGTGA. The V segment lost 1 base and the J segment 8 bases; nucleotides outside the gene matches: 6. The CDR3 DNA follows: TGTGCCAGCAGCTTAAGCGGGACTAGCGGGGAGGGTACGCAGTATTTT. Amino acid sequence: CASSLSGTSGEGTQYF.

Comments on this clonotype: This may be a read error: a much more frequent sequence differs by one nucleotide. V is TRBV19 and J is TRBJ1-1; D is unclear. CDR3 length equals 12 residues. V gave up 7 bases and J gave up 1 base, with 7 bases separating them. Germline V gene data show CDR1 as LNHDA and CDR2 as SQIVND (reference sequence). This CDR3 reads CASMRENTEAFF. The DNA of the CDR3 is TGTGCCAGTATGAGGGAGAACACTGAAGCTTTCTTT.